This TCR beta chain was captured in a study of TIL therapy for anti-PD-1-resistant metastatic lung cancer. The wider study: Median tumor PD-L1 proportion score was under 7.5%.

In germline, CDR1 is SGHRS, CDR2 YFSETQ. The trim removed 2 bases at V and 6 bases at J, leaving 7 bases unmatched. This CDR3 spans 15 amino acids. Broader study findings: Patients were highly selected, enriched for treatment-naive, never-smoker and oncogene-addicted cases. Many TIL product clones were absent from baseline tumor, suggesting clonal contraction.

A word on this clone: Its antigen is not identified.

Time point reported: pre-treatment sample, taken before nivolumab and TIL therapy. Tumor tissue came from excised metastases, mostly pleural nodules or supraclavicular lymph nodes. Tumors were harvested before any PD-1/PD-L1 blockade. This was the immunoSEQ v3 assay. Repertoires were generated with immunoSEQ multiplex PCR, while TCRdb's copy carries only in-frame clones and drops some. The sample lists 9,500 to 15,000 clones, approximately 59% occurring once. The V call is TRBV5-1, the J call TRBJ2-1; 8 nucleotides align to TRBD1. The sample was tumor tissue, taken at baseline. This clonotype originated in a person between 25 and 79 years old with non-small cell lung cancer. The CDR3 loop reads CASSFTWTGSNEQFF. CDR3 coding DNA: TGCGCCAGCAGCTTCACTTGGACAGGGTCCAATGAGCAGTTCTTC.